Presented here are 22 T cell receptor beta chains from one specimen sequenced in a study of T cell responses to AZD1222 COVID-19 vaccine. Produced via immunoSEQ multiplex PCR; TCRdb's table is partial and in-frame only. Here the sample spans 150,000 to 160,000 clones, more than 85% being singletons. The sequencing used peripheral blood, collected 28 days after the second AZD1222 dose. The receptors were gathered from an adult who received the AZD1222 COVID-19 vaccine.

In its sample, this clone was seen a few times. This rearrangement joins TRBV5-5 to TRBJ2-3; D is tentatively TRBD1 or TRBD2 (5 bases each). This CDR3 is built from 16 residues. V was cut by 0 bases and J by 5 bases, with 16 bases left in between. CDR1 is SGHKS and CDR2 is YYEKEE in the germline V gene (reference sequence). CDR3 sequence (DNA): TGTGCCAGCAGCTTGGCCCTCCAGGGAGCAGGAGATACGCAGTATTTT. Protein: CASSLALQGAGDTQYF.

The rearrangement links TRBV5-1 to TRBJ2-5, with 9 bases lining up with TRBD1. V shed 4 bases and J 5 bases; nucleotides not matched to a gene: 9. This CDR3 is 15 amino acids long. Germline values: CDR1 SGHRS, CDR2 YFSETQ. In DNA form, the CDR3 reads TGCGCCAGCAGCCCCTCCGGGACAGGGCAGGAGACCCAGTACTTC. Residues: CASSPSGTGQETQYF.

V is TRBV27 and J is TRBJ1-2, with a weak D call TRBD1 (5 bases). The germline CDR1 and CDR2 sequences are MNHEY and SMNVEV (reference sequence). The CDR3 extends over 14 amino acids. V was clipped by 3 bases and J by 6 bases, with 14 bases between them. As DNA, the CDR3 is TGTGCCAGCAGTTTTTTGGGCGGGGGTGATGGCTACACCTTC. This translates into CASSFLGGGDGYTF.

This chain connects TRBV7-6 to TRBJ2-7; D uncertain. Germline CDR1 reads SGHVS; CDR2 reads FNYEAQ. CDR3 length: 12 residues. Trimming cost V 5 bases and J 5 bases, with 10 bases left between them. Here the CDR3 reads CASSPGGNEQYF. CDR3 DNA sequence: TGTGCCAGCAGCCCGGGTGGAAACGAGCAGTACTTC.

The chain is built from TRBV12-3 or TRBV12-4 and TRBJ2-7; D not resolved. This CDR3 contains 12 residues. V was trimmed by 2 bases and J by 4 bases, leaving 6 bases between them. This CDR3 is CASSLMSYEQYF. The CDR3 DNA reads as TGTGCCAGCAGTTTAATGAGTTACGAGCAGTACTTC.

The chain recombines TRBV9 with TRBJ2-7; perhaps D is TRBD1 or TRBD2 (5 bases each). V was trimmed by 4 bases and J by 3 bases, leaving 20 bases between them. The CDR3 runs 16 residues. The germline CDR1 and CDR2 sequences are SGDLS and YYNGEE. CDR3 loop: CASSKQGRGALYEQYF. The CDR3 DNA reads as TGTGCCAGCAGCAAACAAGGAAGAGGGGCCCTCTACGAGCAGTACTTC.

The V and J genes are TRBV30 and TRBJ2-4; D perhaps matches TRBD1 (5 bases). V was shortened by 0 bases and J by 3 bases, with 9 bases between the two germline ends. CDR3 size: 14 residues. Germline CDR1 reads GTSNPN; CDR2 reads SVGIG (reference sequence). CDR3 in amino acids: CAWSVGHNKNIQYF. DNA for the CDR3: TGTGCCTGGAGTGTGGGGCACAACAAAAACATTCAGTACTTC.

The V call is TRBV11-2, the J call TRBJ2-2; D ambiguous. The germline V gene encodes CDR1 SGHAT and CDR2 FQNNGV. Trimming left V 3 bases short and J 0 bases short, with 8 bases between. The CDR3 runs 15 residues. Written as DNA, the CDR3 is TGTGCCAGCAGCTTGGCGAAATCGAACACCGGGGAGCTGTTTTTT. Translated, it gives CASSLAKSNTGELFF.

This clone was recorded only once. The chain employs TRBV14 and TRBJ1-6; D remains ambiguous. The CDR3 is made up of 14 amino acids. The V gene's germline CDR1 is SGHDN and CDR2 FVKESK. Between the trimmed V and J ends, which lost 3 bases and 10 bases, there was a span of 13 bases. This chain's CDR3 is CASSHIDMNSPLHF. The CDR3 DNA reads as TGTGCCAGCAGCCATATTGATATGAACTCACCCCTCCACTTT. The full variable domain, rest sourced from reference TRBV14 and TRBJ1-6, is EAGVTQFPSHSVIEKGQTVTLRCDPISGHDNLYWYRRVMGKEIKFLLHFVKESKQDESGMPNNRFLAERTGGTYSTLKVQPAELEDSGVYFCASSHIDMNSPLHFGNGTRLTVT.

This sequence joins TRBV3-1 (or the pseudogene TRBV3-2) and TRBJ1-3; 7 bases are a match to TRBD1. Germline V gives CDR1 LGHDT, CDR2 YNNKEL (reference sequence). The CDR3 sequence is 15 residues long. V shed 4 bases, J shed 0 bases, and the junction held 3 bases outside the gene matches. The CDR3 coding sequence is TGTGCCAGCAGCCCGGACAGGAACTCTGGAAACACCATATATTTT. This gives the protein CASSPDRNSGNTIYF.

This rearrangement joins TRBV7-6 to TRBJ2-5; D gene ambiguous. Germline V gives CDR1 SGHVS, CDR2 FNYEAQ. The CDR3 is made up of 13 amino acids. V was pared by 1 base and J by 5 bases, with 8 bases between. The CDR3 bases are TGTGCCAGCAGCTTAGGGACGGCCGAGACCCAGTACTTC. It is translated as CASSLGTAETQYF. Complete variable domain (other parts from reference TRBV7-6 and TRBJ2-5): GAGVSQSPRYKVTKRGQDVALRCDPISGHVSLYWYRQALGQGPEFLTYFNYEAQQDKSGLPNDRFSAERPEGSISTLTIQRTEQRDSAMYRCASSLGTAETQYFGPGTRLLVL.

V and J are TRBV28 and TRBJ1-6; TRBD1 might be the D (5 bases). The length of the CDR3 is 15 residues. The germline V gene encodes CDR1 MDHEN and CDR2 SYDVKM. Trimming shortened V by 7 bases and J by 7 bases, and 17 bases separated the two germline ends. CDR3 coding DNA: TGTGCCAGCACCGGGGAGCGGAGGGGCAATTCACCCCTCCACTTT. Translated: CASTGERRGNSPLHF.

The chain combines TRBV11-3 with TRBJ2-7, with D hard to call. Germline-derived CDR1 and CDR2 are SGHNT and YENEEA. The V end was cut by 1 base, the J end by 5 bases, with 12 bases between. There are 14 residues in the CDR3. In nucleotides, the CDR3 is TGTGCCAGCAGCTTAGGACTGGGGTCGAACGAGCAGTACTTC. Translation: CASSLGLGSNEQYF.

This chain joins TRBV29-1 and TRBJ1-4, with D uncertain. The CDR3 is 11 residues long. The V gene lost 5 bases and the J gene lost 6 bases, with 7 bases spanning the gap. CDR1 and CDR2 from the germline V gene are SQVTM and ANQGSEA. For the CDR3, the DNA is TGCAGCGTTAGGAGGGATGAAAAACTGTTTTTT. Protein sequence: CSVRRDEKLFF. Drawing the rest from reference TRBV29-1 and TRBJ1-4, the complete variable domain is SAVISQKPSRDICQRGTSLTIQCQVDSQVTMMFWYRQQPGQSLTLIATANQGSEATYESGFVIDKFPISRPNLTFSTLTVSNMSPEDSSIYLCSVRRDEKLFFGSGTQLSVL.

The CDR3 DNA reads as TGCGCCAGCAGCTTGGGGTCGGTTAGGTCGAGGTATGGCTACACCTTC. Translated, it gives CASSLGSVRSRYGYTF. This sequence joins TRBV5-1 and TRBJ1-2; D unresolved. This CDR3 is built from 16 residues. V was pared by 0 bases and J by 5 bases, with 17 bases between. The V gene's germline CDR1 is SGHRS and CDR2 YFSETQ.

The chain combines TRBV6-5 with TRBJ2-1; perhaps TRBD2 as D (7 bases). This CDR3 spans 15 amino acids. Germline V gene data show CDR1 as MNHEY and CDR2 as SVGAGI. The ends were cut back, 6 bases at V and 8 bases at J, with 20 bases in the middle. The CDR3 DNA reads as TGTGCCAGCAGCCCGGGGGGCGGGAGTAAACATGAGCAGTTCTTC. It is translated as CASSPGGGSKHEQFF.

V and J are TRBV18 and TRBJ1-2; D call uncertain. Germline CDR1 and CDR2: KGHSH and LQKENI. Trimming shortened V by 4 bases and J by 3 bases, and 12 bases separated the two germline ends. The CDR3 is made up of 14 amino acids. Here the CDR3 reads CASSLRASDYGYTF. CDR3 nucleotides: TGTGCCAGCTCACTCCGAGCATCCGACTATGGCTACACCTTC.

CDR3 DNA sequence: TGTGCCAGCAGCCCCCGGGCTAGCGGGAACAACTACGAGCAGTACTTC. Amino acid sequence: CASSPRASGNNYEQYF. J is TRBJ2-7 and V is TRBV4-2; 9 bases are a match to TRBD2. The CDR3 covers 16 residues. CDR1 and CDR2 (germline): LGHNA, YNFKEQ. After removal of 4 bases from V and 3 bases from J, the junction contained 10 bases not matched to a gene.

V is TRBV7-2 and J is TRBJ2-7; TRBD2 aligns across 8 bases. V trimming: 1 base; J trimming: 4 bases; junction bases outside the gene matches: 3. The CDR3 sequence is 14 residues long. Germline loops: CDR1 SGHTA, CDR2 FQGNSA. This CDR3 reads CASSLVSGKYEQYF. In DNA, the CDR3 is TGTGCCAGCAGCTTAGTTAGCGGGAAGTACGAGCAGTACTTC.

The chain employs TRBV16 and TRBJ2-7; 10 bases agree with TRBD1. CDR1 KGHSY and CDR2 FQNENV come from the germline V gene. V shed 3 bases and J 7 bases; nucleotides not matched to a gene: 9. The CDR3 length is 15 residues. DNA of the CDR3: TGTGCCAGCAGCCATTCGACAGGGGGCTCGCGGGAGCAGTACTTC. This gives the protein CASSHSTGGSREQYF.

The chain employs TRBV3-1 (or the pseudogene TRBV3-2) and TRBJ1-5; D unclear. Trimming took off 4 bases at V and 1 base at J, with 14 bases between the two ends. Germline assignment: CDR1 LGHDT and CDR2 YNNKEL (reference sequence). This CDR3 region has 16 residues. This CDR3 is CASSPEQRGSNQPQHF. The CDR3 DNA is TGTGCCAGCAGCCCTGAGCAGCGAGGGAGCAATCAGCCCCAGCATTTT.

The CDR3 reads CASSESGWGSYNSPLHF. The CDR3 DNA sequence: TGTGCCAGCAGTGAATCGGGATGGGGATCCTATAATTCACCCCTCCACTTT. V and J are TRBV6-1 and TRBJ1-6; D ambiguous. In germline, CDR1 is MNHNS, CDR2 SASEGT. CDR3 length: 17 residues. The V gene lost 2 bases and the J gene lost 1 base, with 12 bases spanning the gap.